Detailed here is one T cell receptor (beta chain). The germline V gene has CDR1 MDHEN and CDR2 SYDVKM. CDR3 length: 15 residues. This entry is derived from a study of CXCR3-negative and CXCR3-positive naive CD8 T cells. The TRB libraries of cDNA were built by UMI-labeled 5' RACE. TCRdb re-called the 5' RACE reads; one entry per CDR3 protein, DNA not given. Its listing shows tens of thousands of distinct CDR3 sequences. Sequenced material: naive CXCR3- CD8+ T cells from blood. Subset denoted: CD45RO-CCR7+CD27+CD95- naive CD8+ T cells lacking CXCR3 (TNR3-). The receptor comes from a human donor in good health. Some clones in this sample may be carry-over from other donors' samples. This chain links TRBV28 with TRBJ2-3; the D call from TCRdb, TRBD1, cannot be confirmed without DNA. The CDR3 spells CASSLLPGYSDTQYF.